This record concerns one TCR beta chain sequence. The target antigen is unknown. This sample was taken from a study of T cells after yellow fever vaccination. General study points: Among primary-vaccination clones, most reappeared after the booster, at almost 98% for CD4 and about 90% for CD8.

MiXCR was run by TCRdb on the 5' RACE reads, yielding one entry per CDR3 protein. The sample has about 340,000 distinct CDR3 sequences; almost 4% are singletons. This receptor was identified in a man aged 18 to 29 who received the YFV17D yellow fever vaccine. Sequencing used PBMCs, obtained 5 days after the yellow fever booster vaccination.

The CDR3 bases are TGTGCCAGCACGGGAGAAGGGATCAATCAGCCCCAGCATTTT. It encodes CASTGEGINQPQHF. V usage is TRBV7-2 and J usage is TRBJ1-5; D is uncertain. CDR1 is SGHTA and CDR2 is FQGNSA in the germline V gene. The CDR3 sequence is 14 residues long. Deletions cut 7 bases from V and 3 bases from J, with 13 bases between.